The 16 T cell receptor beta chains below come from one sample, sequenced in a study of cytomegalovirus exposure and HLA in healthy donors. Both 60 Vbeta primers and 13 Jbeta primers went into the PCR. Only in-frame clones appear in the TCRdb table, and some are missing; sequencing was by immunoSEQ multiplex PCR. The table lists some 150,000 clones, around three quarters of them singletons. The sequenced material came from PBMCs. The receptors here all came from a woman in her forties in good health and CMV-seronegative.

This clone occurred once. The gene calls are TRBV6-5 and TRBJ1-5; 7 bases line up with TRBD1. V was pared by 4 bases and J by 4 bases, with 7 bases of the junction left unmatched. CDR1 and CDR2 from the germline V gene are MNHEY and SVGAGI. CDR3 length equals 15 residues. CDR3 DNA sequence: TGTGCCAGCAGTTCAACCTCAGGGGGAAATCAGCCCCAGCATTTT. Translation: CASSSTSGGNQPQHF.

This clone was counted only a few times. This rearrangement joins TRBV9 to TRBJ1-5; D remains unclear. The CDR3 covers 14 residues. Germline CDR1 reads SGDLS; CDR2 reads YYNGEE. V gave up 4 bases and J gave up 10 bases, with 18 bases separating them. The CDR3 region has the DNA TGTGCCAGCAGCTGGGCCACATCAAGAAGCCCCCAGCATTTT. Translating it yields CASSWATSRSPQHF.

V is TRBV10-3 and J is TRBJ1-4; 7 bases are a match to TRBD1. The germline CDR1 and CDR2 sequences are ENHRY and SYGVKD. J lost 5 bases, V lost 5 bases, and 5 bases had no gene match. CDR3 size: 14 residues. The DNA for the CDR3 is TGTGCCATCAGTTTAGGGGGCTCAAATGAAAAACTGTTTTTT. Translation gives CAISLGGSNEKLFF.

The chain is built from TRBV5-4 and TRBJ1-6; D is perhaps TRBD1 (6 bases). The V end was cut by 0 bases, the J end by 6 bases, with 13 bases between. Germline V lookup: CDR1 SGHNT, CDR2 YYREEE (reference sequence). This CDR3 contains 16 residues. CDR3 in DNA: TGTGCCAGCAGCTTGGGTTCGGGGGGCTTTAATTCACCCCTCCACTTT. Translating gives CASSLGSGGFNSPLHF.

The chain links TRBV28 to TRBJ2-2, with a tentative D call TRBD2 (6 bases). CDR1 is MDHEN, CDR2 SYDVKM, per germline. Trimming stripped 5 bases from V and 4 bases from J, with 14 bases between. The CDR3 is made up of 15 amino acids. CDR3 nucleotide sequence: TGTGCCAGCAGTCCGGGGGTTTACGGCACCGGGGAGCTGTTTTTT. Amino acids: CASSPGVYGTGELFF.

The chain couples TRBV11-2 to TRBJ2-5, with 8 bases lining up with TRBD2. Germline CDR1 is SGHAT and CDR2 is FQNNGV. V was clipped by 5 bases and J by 5 bases; unmatched bases: 1. This CDR3 spans 12 amino acids. In DNA, the CDR3 is TGTGCCAGCAGCCGGGAGGGGGAGACCCAGTACTTC. Translated: CASSREGETQYF.

This chain joins TRBV5-1 and TRBJ2-1, with D possibly being TRBD2 (6 bases). Trimming took 2 bases from V and 4 from J, leaving 13 bases between them. The length of the CDR3 is 15 residues. CDR1 and CDR2 from the germline V gene are SGHRS and YFSETQ. CDR3 residues: CASSFLAGSYNEQFF. The CDR3 DNA follows: TGCGCCAGCAGCTTTCTGGCGGGATCGTACAATGAGCAGTTCTTC.

This clone was seen only once. The chain recombines TRBV4-2 with TRBJ1-5; 9 bases are a match to TRBD1. The CDR3 runs to 15 residues. The germline V gene encodes CDR1 LGHNA and CDR2 YNFKEQ. Losses at the gene ends were 3 bases for V and 4 bases for J; bases not matched to a gene: 4. The CDR3 loop reads CASSQVDRGNQPQHF. In DNA form, the CDR3 reads TGTGCCAGCAGCCAGGTAGACAGGGGGAATCAGCCCCAGCATTTT.

This clone was counted a few times. The rearrangement uses TRBV5-1 and TRBJ2-6; D gene ambiguous. CDR1 and CDR2 (germline): SGHRS, YFSETQ. The CDR3 is made up of 13 amino acids. Trimming shortened V by 4 bases and J by 1 base, and 3 bases separated the two germline ends. This chain's CDR3 is CASSPSGANVLTF. The CDR3 nucleotides are TGCGCCAGCAGCCCATCTGGGGCCAACGTCCTGACTTTC.

The chain employs TRBV10-3 and TRBJ2-7; TRBD2 matches at 7 bases. From germline, CDR1 is ENHRY and CDR2 SYGVKD. CDR3 length: 14 amino acids. J was trimmed by 1 base and V by 7 bases; bases with no gene match: 7. The CDR3, as DNA: TGTGCCATCATGGGGGGGACTATTTCCTACGAGCAGTACTTC. Translated, it gives CAIMGGTISYEQYF.

CDR3 sequence (DNA): TGTGCCAGCAGCCCACTCGGACTGGACGAAGAGCAGTACTTC. Its protein product is CASSPLGLDEEQYF. The chain recombines TRBV6-5 with TRBJ2-7; D may be TRBD2 (5 bases). This CDR3 comprises 14 residues. V was cut by 6 bases and J by 7 bases, with 19 bases left in between. In germline, CDR1 is MNHEY, CDR2 SVGAGI.

This clone was recorded only once. The chain links TRBV7-8 to TRBJ1-1, with a weak D call TRBD1 (6 bases). Germline CDR1 SGHVS, CDR2 FQNEAQ. This CDR3 comprises 13 residues. Trimming removed 6 bases from V and 4 bases from J, with 12 bases in between. CDR3 bases: TGTGCCAGCAGGATTACAGGGATCACTGAAGCTTTCTTT. It is translated as CASRITGITEAFF.

V gene TRBV30 combines with J gene TRBJ1-1; D call uncertain. The germline CDR1 and CDR2 sequences are GTSNPN and SVGIG (reference sequence). Trimming left V 0 bases short and J 6 bases short, with 14 bases between. The CDR3 loop spans 14 amino acids. CDR3 sequence: CAWSVFSGISEAFF. The CDR3 DNA is TGTGCCTGGAGTGTATTTTCGGGGATCTCTGAAGCTTTCTTT.

This chain joins TRBV27 and TRBJ1-2; 8 nucleotides match TRBD1. This CDR3 has 13 amino acids. Germline CDR1 MNHEY, CDR2 SMNVEV (reference sequence). Trimming took 6 bases from V and 7 from J; bases not matched to a gene: 7. CDR3 loop: CASRSTGGSGYTF. The CDR3 bases are TGTGCCAGCAGATCAACAGGGGGTAGTGGCTACACCTTC.

This clone turned up a few times. V and J are TRBV7-2 and TRBJ1-2; no clear D gene. Germline assignment: CDR1 SGHTA and CDR2 FQGNSA. The V end lost 3 bases, the J end lost 7 bases, and 12 bases lay between the germline ends. The CDR3 loop spans 13 amino acids. The chain's CDR3 is CASSLVREAGYTF. CDR3 sequence (DNA): TGTGCCAGCAGCTTGGTCCGCGAAGCTGGCTACACCTTC.

The chain has TRBV5-1 and TRBJ2-7; possible D gene TRBD2, 5 bases. This CDR3 has 13 amino acids. Germline CDR1 is SGHRS and CDR2 is YFSETQ. The V and J ends lost 3 bases and 5 bases respectively, with 12 bases between them. For the CDR3, the DNA is TGCGCCAGCAGCTCCCGAGGGTACCACGAGCAGTACTTC. Protein product: CASSSRGYHEQYF.